A selection of T cell receptor beta chains follows, all from one sample in a study of T cell clones after liver transplantation. The protocol was immunoSEQ multiplex PCR, while the TCRdb copy is restricted to in-frame clones and leaves out a portion. The table records more than 45,000 clones, approximately 70% of them present only once. This specimen consisted of CD4+ T cells from blood, obtained at the approximately 16-month timepoint. These receptors came from a human patient who received a liver transplant. Among the T cells, some may be from the graft donor. The CDR3 runs from the conserved cysteine through the conserved F or W. D genes are given only for firm matches. Only part of the rows carry a size: once, few, many, or a class if the clone is expanded.

j_call v_call clone_size d_call cdr3_nt cdr3_aa
TRBJ2-7 TRBV9 - - TGTGCCAGCAGCGTAGCTTACAGGGACGAGCAGTACTTC CASSVAYRDEQYF
TRBJ2-1 TRBV7-2 once TRBD2 TGTGCCAGCAGCTCGTATAGCGGGAACAATGAGCAGTTCTTC CASSSYSGNNEQFF
TRBJ2-1 TRBV5-4 - - TGTGCCAGCAGCGAACCGGGACACGAGCAGTTCTTC CASSEPGHEQFF
TRBJ1-1 TRBV10-3 - - TGTGCCATCAGTGATCGCAGGGTCTTGAACACTGAAGCTTTCTTT CAISDRRVLNTEAFF
TRBJ1-2 TRBV19 once - TGTGCCAGTAGTATGGGAGGCGACACGGGGAAACCTGGCTACACCTTC CASSMGGDTGKPGYTF
TRBJ2-2 TRBV16 - - TGTGCCAGCAGCCAATCCGCCGGGGCAACCACCGGGGAGCTGTTTTTT CASSQSAGATTGELFF
TRBJ1-6 TRBV10-3 few TRBD1 TGTGCCATCAGAGAGCGGACAGGGGGCGATTATAATTCACCCCTCCACTTT CAIRERTGGDYNSPLHF
TRBJ2-5 TRBV2 - - TGTGCCAGCAGTCCCCAATGGGGGGAACAAGAGACCCAGTACTTC CASSPQWGEQETQYF
TRBJ2-1 TRBV11-3 - - TGTGCCAGCAGCTTAGGAACTTCGGGCTATGAGCAGTTCTTC CASSLGTSGYEQFF
TRBJ1-5 TRBV28 few TRBD1 TGTGCCACCAATAGAGGGGGCACTCAGCCCCAGCATTTT CATNRGGTQPQHF
TRBJ1-4 TRBV18 - - TGTGCCAGCTCACCATCTTTAGGATTAAATGAAAAACTGTTTTTT CASSPSLGLNEKLFF
TRBJ2-3 TRBV14 once TRBD2 TGTGCCAGCAGCCAAGATTGGGGCGGGAGGGCCGGAGATACGCAGTATTTT CASSQDWGGRAGDTQYF
TRBJ1-2 TRBV5-1 - - TGCGCCAGCAGCTTGGGGCAAACGGGCTACACCTTC CASSLGQTGYTF
TRBJ2-3 TRBV5-3 - - TGTGCCAGCACTGAGGGGCGGCGTACAGATACGCAGTATTTT CASTEGRRTDTQYF
TRBJ2-3 TRBV21-1 - - TGTGCCAGCAGCAAAGGTGACAGGGCTCCAGATACGCAGTATTTT CASSKGDRAPDTQYF
TRBJ1-1 TRBV25-1 few - TGTGCCAGCAGTGACTGGTCTGGGGCCACTGAAGCTTTCTTT CASSDWSGATEAFF
TRBJ1-3 TRBV28 - - TGTGCCAGCACCTCGGGACTTACTGGAAACACCATATATTTT CASTSGLTGNTIYF
TRBJ1-2 TRBV4-1 - - TGCGCCAGCAGCCAAGGGGAGATCAGAGGGGACTATGGCTACACCTTC CASSQGEIRGDYGYTF
TRBJ2-1 TRBV25-1 - TRBD1 TGTGCCAGCAGTGAAAGTTTTGGGACAGGACACAATGAGCAGTTCTTC CASSESFGTGHNEQFF
TRBJ2-7 TRBV27 - - TGTGCCAGCAGTTCCTTAGCCCCTGCCTACGAGCAGTACTTC CASSSLAPAYEQYF
TRBJ2-2 TRBV7-2 - - TGTGCCAGCGGCCGAATGGGGGGCTCTGGCACCGGGGAGCTGTTTTTT CASGRMGGSGTGELFF
TRBJ2-1 TRBV13 - TRBD2 TGTGCCAGCAGCTCTACCCTACTTAGCGGGAGTGGGGCCTACAATGAGCAGTTCTTC CASSSTLLSGSGAYNEQFF
TRBJ1-2 TRBV6-1 - TRBD1 TGTGCCAGCAGTGAAAACAGGGGCGTCTATGGCTACACCTTC CASSENRGVYGYTF
TRBJ1-4 TRBV30 once - TGTGCCTGGAGGGAAGCTTGGGGGGCCCCGTCTGAAAAACTGTTTTTT CAWREAWGAPSEKLFF
TRBJ1-4 TRBV15 - TRBD1 TGTGCCACCAGCAGAGGGACAGGGGGCGAAAAACTGTTTTTT CATSRGTGGEKLFF
TRBJ1-6 TRBV7-8 - - TGTGCCAGCAGGCAGGGTTCCTATAATTCACCCCTCCACTTT CASRQGSYNSPLHF
TRBJ2-3 TRBV6-1 - - TGTGCCAGTGAGACAGGGACTACCACAGATACGCAGTATTTT CASETGTTTDTQYF
TRBJ2-7 TRBV11-2 once TRBD1 TGTGCCAGCAGCTTCGACAGGGGGCTCGAGCAGTACTTC CASSFDRGLEQYF
TRBJ2-1 TRBV4-2 - - TGTGCCAGCAGCTTCGCGCGGGAGCAGTTCTTC CASSFAREQFF
TRBJ2-5 TRBV5-4 - - TGTGCCAGCAGGGGGGGGACAGAAGAGACCCAGTACTTC CASRGGTEETQYF
TRBJ1-6 TRBV30 few - TGTGCCTGGAGCCAGGGAAATTCACCCCTCCACTTT CAWSQGNSPLHF
TRBJ1-2 TRBV18 - - TGTGCCAGCTCACCAGGGGAAAGGTCCTATGGCTACACCTTC CASSPGERSYGYTF
TRBJ2-7 TRBV28 - TRBD1 TGTGCCAGCAGTTCCTCGACAGGGGGGGTTTACGAGCAGTACTTC CASSSSTGGVYEQYF
TRBJ2-6 TRBV2 - - TGTGCCAGCAGTGAGCAGCTGATGGGGGGGGCCAACGTCCTGACTTTC CASSEQLMGGANVLTF
TRBJ2-6 TRBV29-1 - - TGCAGCGTCGACTCTGGGGCCAACGTCCTGACTTTC CSVDSGANVLTF
TRBJ1-4 TRBV11-2 - TRBD1 TGTGCCAGCAGCCAAACCGGCGGACAGGGGGAAAAACTGTTTTTT CASSQTGGQGEKLFF
TRBJ1-5 TRBV28 - - TGTGCCAGCAGTTCCCGTCGGGGCAGCCTCAATCAGCCCCAGCATTTT CASSSRRGSLNQPQHF
TRBJ2-3 TRBV11-3 - TRBD1 TGTGCCAGCAGCTCCACAGGGGTCCTCACAGATACGCAGTATTTT CASSSTGVLTDTQYF
TRBJ2-3 TRBV6-5 - - TGTGCCAGCCGTGTGATAGGCACAGATACGCAGTATTTT CASRVIGTDTQYF
TRBJ2-7 TRBV6-1 - - TGTGCCAGCAGTGAAGCAACGCGCCTAGGCGAGCAGTACTTC CASSEATRLGEQYF
TRBJ2-2 TRBV4-2 - TRBD2 TGTGCCAGCAGCCCCCTCAGCGGGAGTTTGTCCGGGGAGCTGTTTTTT CASSPLSGSLSGELFF
TRBJ1-3 TRBV30 - - TGTGCCTGGAAACTATCCGCATCCTTTGGAAACACCATATATTTT CAWKLSASFGNTIYF
TRBJ2-1 TRBV9 once - TGTGCCAGCAGCTCCAGCAGGCTAGCGATCAATGCCTACAATGAGCAGTTCTTC CASSSSRLAINAYNEQFF
TRBJ1-5 TRBV15 - - TGTGCCACCAGCAGAGATTACGGGGGTCAGCCCCAGCATTTT CATSRDYGGQPQHF
TRBJ2-3 TRBV11-2 - TRBD2 TGTGCCAGCAGCCGCTTAGCGGGGACTAGCACAGATACGCAGTATTTT CASSRLAGTSTDTQYF
TRBJ2-3 TRBV28 - - TGTGCCAGCCACATCTCCGGGGGAGATACGCAGTATTTT CASHISGGDTQYF
TRBJ2-2 TRBV4-2 - TRBD2 TGTGCCAGCAGCCAAGGTCTAGCGGATAACACCGGGGAGCTGTTTTTT CASSQGLADNTGELFF
TRBJ1-3 TRBV19 - - TGTGCCAGTAGTCCACAGAGCTCTGGAAACACCATATATTTT CASSPQSSGNTIYF